What follows is one T cell receptor (beta chain) and its context. What it recognizes is unknown. Naive-designated CD8 cells lacked CD45RO, were positively enriched for CCR7, and omitted terminally differentiated effector memory CD45RA+ cells. Trimming removed 0 bases from V and 1 base from J, with 13 bases in between. CDR1 MNHNS and CDR2 SASEGT come from the germline V gene. The CDR3 has 16 amino acids. The sample originates from a study of shared clonotypes between healthy human individuals. On the study more broadly: Donors consisted of a couple of women and a few men between 18 and 49. Three CD4 naive, three CD4 memory, two CD8 naive and one CD8 memory plate were used per donor.

Regarding the study as a whole: Limitation of the genetic and exposure-history diversity represented came from the few donors.

Researchers ran the assay at a deep level. This table comes from immunoSEQ multiplex PCR, and its TCRdb copy is limited to in-frame clones, with some not included. Among 600,000 or so clones listed, approximately 95% were seen once. The chain recombines TRBV6-1 with TRBJ2-7, with D perhaps matching TRBD1 (5 bases). The specimen sequenced was naive CD8+ T cells sorted from blood. The origin of this receptor is a woman in her twenties or thirties in good health. The CDR3 here is CASSEALQGGSYEQYF. The DNA of the CDR3 is TGTGCCAGCAGTGAAGCGCTTCAGGGCGGATCCTACGAGCAGTACTTC.